A single sample is the source of the 32 T cell receptor beta chains below, sequenced in a study of cytomegalovirus exposure and HLA in healthy donors. Amplification used 60 Vbeta primers and 13 Jbeta primers. Sequenced by immunoSEQ multiplex PCR; TCRdb stores in-frame clones only, minus some. The table records about 170,000 clones, approximately 78% of them present only once. Specimen: PBMCs. The source of these receptors is a woman aged 18-35 years in good health and CMV-seronegative.

CDR3 coding DNA: TGTGCCAGCAGTGAATTCTACGGGAACACTGAAGCTTTCTTT. This encodes CASSEFYGNTEAFF. The chain recombines TRBV6-1 with TRBJ1-1; D call uncertain. The CDR3 loop spans 14 amino acids. CDR1 is MNHNS, CDR2 SASEGT, per germline. The ends were cut back, 2 bases at V and 1 base at J, with 8 bases in the middle.

V usage is TRBV9 and J usage is TRBJ2-2, with a tentative D call TRBD2 (6 bases). The germline V and J ends were trimmed by 5 bases and 3 bases, with 20 bases remaining between them. This CDR3 is built from 17 residues. Germline-derived CDR1 and CDR2 are SGDLS and YYNGEE. Here the CDR3 reads CASREISGNYYTGELFF. In DNA form, the CDR3 reads TGTGCCAGCAGGGAGATTAGCGGAAATTACTACACCGGGGAGCTGTTTTTT.

This chain links TRBV15 with TRBJ1-1; D ambiguous. The CDR3 extends over 13 amino acids. In germline, CDR1 is LNHNV, CDR2 YYDKDF (reference sequence). V lost 3 bases and J 4 bases, leaving 9 bases between the germline ends. The CDR3 coding sequence is TGTGCCACCAGCAGCCATCCGGGCACTGAAGCTTTCTTT. This encodes CATSSHPGTEAFF.

The V gene is TRBV27, the J gene TRBJ1-3; weak D call: TRBD1 (6 bases). This CDR3 is built from 14 residues. CDR1 is MNHEY, CDR2 SMNVEV, per germline (reference sequence). With 4 bases removed from V and 5 bases from J, the gap between germline ends came to 12 bases. CDR3 sequence reads: CASSSQGNRNTIYF. The CDR3 region has the DNA TGTGCCAGCAGTTCCCAGGGGAACCGAAACACCATATATTTT.

This sequence joins TRBV5-1 and TRBJ2-7; 13 nucleotides match TRBD2. J gave up 2 bases and V 4 bases, and 6 bases lay outside the gene matches. Germline loops: CDR1 SGHRS, CDR2 YFSETQ. This CDR3 has 16 amino acids. The CDR3 is CASSRTSGRDPYEQYF. Here the CDR3 DNA reads TGCGCCAGCAGCAGAACTAGCGGGAGGGATCCCTACGAGCAGTACTTC.

The chain carries TRBV27 and TRBJ1-2; TRBD1 matches at 10 bases. Germline assignment: CDR1 MNHEY and CDR2 SMNVEV (reference sequence). This CDR3 has 15 amino acids. V shed 2 bases and J 4 bases; nucleotides not matched to a gene: 4. The CDR3 DNA is TGTGCCAGCAGTTTAGACAGGGGGCGTATCTATGGCTACACCTTC. The encoded protein is CASSLDRGRIYGYTF.

The chain carries TRBV5-1 and TRBJ2-1, with 10 bases aligning to TRBD1. The V segment lost 3 bases and the J segment 7 bases; nucleotides outside the gene matches: 13. This CDR3 is built from 17 residues. Germline V gene sequence: CDR1 SGHRS, CDR2 YFSETQ. CDR3 protein: CASSSRGGDRGFNEQFF. Written as DNA, the CDR3 is TGCGCCAGCAGCTCCCGGGGTGGGGACAGGGGTTTTAATGAGCAGTTCTTC. Drawing the rest from reference TRBV5-1 and TRBJ2-1, the complete variable domain is KAGVTQTPRYLIKTRGQQVTLSCSPISGHRSVSWYQQTPGQGLQFLFEYFSETQRNKGNFPGRFSGRQFSNSRSEMNVSTLELGDSALYLCASSSRGGDRGFNEQFFGPGTRLTVL.

The genes are TRBV14 and TRBJ2-1; possible D gene TRBD2, 6 bases. Trimming left V 5 bases short and J 10 bases short, with 15 bases between. This CDR3 contains 13 residues. CDR1 and CDR2 from the germline V gene are SGHDN and FVKESK. For the CDR3, the DNA is TGTGCCAGCAGCTTAATATTCGGACTAGAGCAGTTCTTC. This gives the protein CASSLIFGLEQFF.

This chain uses TRBV28 with TRBJ2-5, with a weak D call TRBD2 (7 bases). The CDR3 totals 15 residues. The V gene lost 3 bases and the J gene lost 5 bases, with 16 bases spanning the gap. From germline, CDR1 is MDHEN and CDR2 SYDVKM. CDR3 DNA: TGTGCCAGCAGTTTGAGGGAGGAGGGGGGGGAGACCCAGTACTTC. Its protein is CASSLREEGGETQYF.

CDR3 sequence: CASSEASRIGTEAFF. Written as DNA, the CDR3 is TGTGCCAGCAGTGAAGCGTCTAGAATCGGAACTGAAGCTTTCTTT. The V call is TRBV2, the J call TRBJ1-1; D not certain. Germline CDR1 reads SNHLY; CDR2 reads FYNNEI. This CDR3 has 15 residues. Trimming stripped 0 bases from V and 5 bases from J, with 13 bases between.

The CDR3: CASSEWSVKTQYF. The CDR3 DNA follows: TGTGCCAGCAGTGAATGGTCGGTTAAGACCCAGTACTTC. This chain links TRBV6-1 with TRBJ2-5; D remains unclear. The CDR3 spans 13 residues. In germline, CDR1 is MNHNS, CDR2 SASEGT. V lost 2 bases to trimming and J lost 6 bases, with 10 bases between them.

V gene TRBV28 combines with J gene TRBJ1-1, with a possible D match to TRBD1 (5 bases). The CDR3 runs to 13 residues. Germline V gene lookup returns CDR1 MDHEN and CDR2 SYDVKM. V lost 6 bases to trimming and J lost 6 bases, with 14 bases between them. In DNA, the CDR3 is TGTGCCAGCAGGAGTGGGGGGGGACCTGAAGCTTTCTTT. Residues: CASRSGGGPEAFF.

This clone was detected a few times. The chain couples TRBV25-1 to TRBJ1-1; 8 nucleotides agree with TRBD1. Germline lookup yields CDR1 MGHDK and CDR2 SYGVNS. V lost 3 bases, J lost 2 bases, and 5 bases stayed unmatched. This CDR3 spans 15 amino acids. CDR3 sequence: CASSDGAGGNTEAFF. Written as DNA, the CDR3 is TGTGCCAGCAGTGATGGAGCAGGGGGCAACACTGAAGCTTTCTTT.

The table lists this clone with a count of one. The genes are TRBV2 and TRBJ2-1; a weak D match, TRBD1 (6 bases). The V gene lost 7 bases and the J gene lost 3 bases, with 10 bases spanning the gap. Germline V lookup: CDR1 SNHLY, CDR2 FYNNEI. This CDR3 is built from 13 residues. DNA for the CDR3: TGTGCCAGCATTCAGGGGAACTACAATGAGCAGTTCTTC. It codes for CASIQGNYNEQFF.

On this clone: A read error is likely, as this CDR3 ends without the conserved phenylalanine or tryptophan. The rearrangement uses TRBV18 and TRBJ2-7; perhaps TRBD1 as D (5 bases). Trimming took off 5 bases at V and 2 bases at J, with 10 bases between the two ends. The germline gives CDR1 KGHSH, CDR2 LQKENI. CDR3 length equals 13 residues. CDR3 nucleotide sequence: TGTGCCAGCTCATTGACAGATACCTACGAGCAGTACCTC. Translated: CASSLTDTYEQYL.

J is TRBJ2-7 and V is TRBV10-3, with 8 bases identical to TRBD1. The V segment lost 0 bases and the J segment 11 bases; nucleotides outside the gene matches: 6. There are 13 residues in the CDR3. Germline-derived CDR1 and CDR2 are ENHRY and SYGVKD. The CDR3 DNA follows: TGTGCCATCAGTGAGTCGGACAGGGCCACGAAGTACTTC. Amino acid sequence: CAISESDRATKYF.

The chain combines TRBV10-1 with TRBJ2-2; 8 bases line up with TRBD1. The CDR3 loop spans 15 amino acids. CDR1 and CDR2 from the germline V gene are WNHNN and SYGVQD (reference sequence). The CDR3 here is CAKPRQGAIDGELFF. The CDR3 DNA follows: TGCGCTAAACCCCGGCAGGGGGCGATCGACGGGGAGCTGTTTTTT.

V is TRBV18 and J is TRBJ2-3, with 7 nucleotides matching TRBD1. Trimming cost V 4 bases and J 1 base; bases outside gene matches: 2. The CDR3 loop spans 14 amino acids. The germline gives CDR1 KGHSH, CDR2 LQKENI. In DNA form, the CDR3 reads TGTGCCAGCTCACTAGGGGGCCGCACAGATACGCAGTATTTT. This codes for CASSLGGRTDTQYF. Using reference TRBV18 and TRBJ2-3 for the parts outside the CDR3, the full variable domain is NAGVMQNPRHLVRRRGQEARLRCSPMKGHSHVYWYRQLPEEGLKFMVYLQKENIIDESGMPKERFSAEFPKEGPSILRIQQVVRGDSAAYFCASSLGGRTDTQYFGPGTRLTVL.

The J gene is TRBJ1-1, the V gene TRBV6-6; D might be TRBD1 (6 bases). From germline, CDR1 is MNHNY and CDR2 SVGAGI (reference sequence). The CDR3 runs to 13 residues. Trimming shortened V by 6 bases and J by 4 bases, and 12 bases separated the two germline ends. The CDR3 is CASRGTYPTEAFF. CDR3 DNA sequence: TGTGCCAGCAGAGGGACATATCCCACTGAAGCTTTCTTT.

This chain links TRBV6-1 with TRBJ1-6; D may be TRBD1 (6 bases). The V gene lost 5 bases and the J gene lost 7 bases, with 12 bases spanning the gap. Germline V gene lookup returns CDR1 MNHNS and CDR2 SASEGT. This CDR3 is 14 amino acids long. The chain's CDR3 is CASSQRDTNSPLHF. CDR3 DNA sequence: TGTGCCAGCAGTCAACGGGACACAAATTCACCCCTCCACTTT.

This clone came up a few times. The chain joins TRBV7-9 to TRBJ2-5, with TRBD2 matching 7 bases. Germline V gene lookup returns CDR1 SEHNR and CDR2 FQNEAQ (reference sequence). CDR3 size: 17 residues. Germline trimming cut 5 bases from V and 1 base from J; bases unmatched to any gene: 13. CDR3 loop: CASSLPGGDGSQETQYF. The CDR3 bases are TGTGCCAGCAGCCTCCCGGGGGGAGATGGGAGCCAAGAGACCCAGTACTTC.

The genes are TRBV10-2 and TRBJ2-7; D gene ambiguous. Trimming removed 7 bases from V and 1 base from J, with 14 bases in between. This CDR3 region has 14 residues. Germline CDR1 reads WSHSY; CDR2 reads SAAADI. The DNA of the CDR3 is TGCGCCAGCAAGGCCCGTGGAGATTCCTACGAGCAGTACTTC. This codes for CASKARGDSYEQYF.

V and J are TRBV6-1 and TRBJ2-2; 10 bases map to TRBD1. V dropped 8 bases and J dropped 2; count of bases not matched to a gene: 5. CDR1 MNHNS and CDR2 SASEGT come from the germline V gene. The CDR3 extends over 15 amino acids. CDR3 DNA: TGTGCCAGCTCAAGACAGGGGGCTAACACCGGGGAGCTGTTTTTT. It is translated as CASSRQGANTGELFF.

The rearrangement joins TRBV6-1 to TRBJ2-3, with 7 bases lining up with TRBD1. V shed 6 bases and J 0 bases; nucleotides not matched to a gene: 12. This CDR3 is built from 17 residues. Germline-derived CDR1 and CDR2 are MNHNS and SASEGT. The CDR3 spells CASRENTGQFSTDTQYF. The CDR3, as DNA: TGTGCCAGCAGAGAAAATACGGGACAGTTCAGCACAGATACGCAGTATTTT.

The J gene is TRBJ2-3, the V gene TRBV9; 13 positions match TRBD2. CDR3 length equals 20 residues. CDR1 is SGDLS and CDR2 is YYNGEE in the germline V gene. V trimming: 7 bases; J trimming: 4 bases; junction bases outside the gene matches: 21. CDR3 amino acids: CASGDSLAGGPGQGADTQYF. As DNA, the CDR3 is TGTGCCAGCGGCGATTCACTAGCGGGAGGGCCAGGTCAGGGGGCAGATACGCAGTATTTT. Drawing the rest from reference TRBV9 and TRBJ2-3, the complete variable domain is DSGVTQTPKHLITATGQRVTLRCSPRSGDLSVYWYQQSLDQGLQFLIQYYNGEERAKGNILERFSAQQFPDLHSELNLSSLELGDSALYFCASGDSLAGGPGQGADTQYFGPGTRLTVL.

The chain has TRBV27 and TRBJ2-7; 7 bases map to TRBD1. The CDR3 contains 14 residues. V gave up 5 bases and J gave up 7 bases; unmatched junction bases: 11. Germline V CDR1 and CDR2: MNHEY, SMNVEV (reference sequence). CDR3 loop: CASSPGQFSSEQYF. In DNA form, the CDR3 reads TGTGCCAGCAGTCCGGGACAGTTTTCTAGTGAGCAGTACTTC.

The V and J genes are TRBV28 and TRBJ1-3; D not resolved. V dropped 10 bases and J dropped 4 bases, with 17 bases sitting between them. This CDR3 spans 14 amino acids. Germline lookup yields CDR1 MDHEN and CDR2 SYDVKM. Written as DNA, the CDR3 is TGTGCCACCATGCGGGGAGGGTCCGGAAACACCATATATTTT. It yields the protein CATMRGGSGNTIYF.

CDR3 sequence reads: CASSSYPAGPTDTQYF. In DNA form, the CDR3 reads TGTGCCAGCAGTTCCTACCCGGCGGGACCCACAGATACGCAGTATTTT. This chain links TRBV6-5 with TRBJ2-3; tentative D call: TRBD2 (6 bases). The germline V gene has CDR1 MNHEY and CDR2 SVGAGI. V dropped 4 bases and J dropped 2 bases, with 16 bases sitting between them. The CDR3 has 16 residues.

This clone came up a few times. The genes are TRBV28 and TRBJ2-7; 7 bases fit TRBD2. This CDR3 region has 15 residues. Germline CDR1 MDHEN, CDR2 SYDVKM. V lost 3 bases to trimming and J lost 3 bases; unmatched junction nucleotides: 8. The CDR3 spells CASSLGGSFFYEQYF. The DNA of the CDR3 is TGTGCCAGCAGTTTGGGCGGGAGTTTCTTCTACGAGCAGTACTTC. Based on the CDR3 plus reference TRBV28 and TRBJ2-7, the full variable domain is DVKVTQSSRYLVKRTGEKVFLECVQDMDHENMFWYRQDPGLGLRLIYFSYDVKMKEKGDIPEGYSVSREKKERFSLILESASTNQTSMYLCASSLGGSFFYEQYFGPGTRLTVT.

V and J are TRBV18 and TRBJ1-6; D possibly corresponds to TRBD1 (6 bases). Germline V gene lookup returns CDR1 KGHSH and CDR2 LQKENI. This CDR3 comprises 16 residues. V lost 4 bases and J lost 7, with 17 bases in between. The CDR3 reads CASSLRTDPPNSPLHF. The DNA of the CDR3 is TGTGCCAGCTCACTTAGGACAGACCCTCCCAATTCACCCCTCCACTTT.

V is TRBV30 and J is TRBJ1-2; 7 bases match TRBD1. Per the germline V gene, CDR1 is GTSNPN and CDR2 is SVGIG (reference sequence). The V and J ends lost 5 bases and 4 bases, in that order; junction bases with no gene match: 7. The CDR3 has 13 amino acids. CDR3 protein: CAWGPGTAYGYTF. DNA of the CDR3: TGTGCCTGGGGCCCCGGGACAGCCTATGGCTACACCTTC.

The J gene is TRBJ1-1, the V gene TRBV2; 10 nucleotides match TRBD1. Per germline, CDR1 SNHLY and CDR2 FYNNEI. The CDR3 spans 17 residues. V lost 6 bases to trimming and J lost 0 bases; unmatched junction nucleotides: 10. The CDR3 coding sequence is TGTGCCAGCAGACCCCCGACAGGGGGCGGATTGAACACTGAAGCTTTCTTT. Its protein is CASRPPTGGGLNTEAFF.